This T cell receptor (beta chain) was sequenced during a study of blood T cell repertoires in COVID-19. Study-wide background: In each case, the material was cDNA or gDNA derived from T cells, B-cell-depleted T cells, or PBMCs.

Enrolment of Seattle patients took place during active infection, and they were followed longitudinally. The CDR3 runs to 17 residues. Trimming took off 1 base at V and 0 bases at J, with 13 bases between the two ends. Germline lookup yields CDR1 SGHAT and CDR2 FQNNGV. Under the authors' procedure: Amplification from reference gene primers served as the basis for estimated nucleated cell counts. Sequencing used immunoSEQ multiplex PCR; TCRdb keeps in-frame clones, though not all of them. The V and J calls and clone size come from that table; D and trimming were worked out from the DNA. The sample yields 300,000 or so clones, about 90% seen once.

This TCR was recovered from a woman younger than 45 with COVID-19, enrolled during active disease. The rearrangement links TRBV11-2 to TRBJ1-3; D is perhaps TRBD1 (6 bases). Sequenced sample: peripheral blood. The CDR3 loop reads CASSLVVGASSGNTIYF. The CDR3 DNA reads as TGTGCCAGCAGCTTAGTCGTGGGGGCGAGCTCTGGAAACACCATATATTTT.